This record concerns one T cell receptor (beta chain) sequence. Trimming at V came to 7 bases and at J to 6 bases, leaving 8 bases not matched to a gene. The CDR3 contains 12 residues. CDR1 SQVTM and CDR2 ANQGSEA come from the germline V gene. How the authors handled the data: Estimated nucleated cell counts came from reference gene primer amplification. The repertoire was sequenced with immunoSEQ multiplex PCR; TCRdb's copy has only in-frame clones and lacks some. V and J calls and clone size are copied from that table; D and trimming were computed from the DNA. The table has 140,000 to 150,000 clones, roughly 88% seen once. The data derive from a study of blood T cell repertoires in COVID-19. Overall study context: Some COVID-19 samples were acute and others convalescent; all came from the United States, Italy and Spain. Nucleic acid was either cDNA or gDNA, and it came from T cells, B-cell-depleted T cells, or PBMCs.

The TCR sequence derives from a man in his sixties with active or convalescent COVID-19. The chain is built from TRBV29-1 and TRBJ2-7, with TRBD1 matching over 8 bases. The specimen sequenced was peripheral blood. The CDR3 reads CSAGTGGGEQYF. DNA for the CDR3: TGCAGCGCTGGGACAGGTGGAGGCGAGCAGTACTTC.